The clone carrying this T cell receptor beta chain was observed a handful of times. What it binds is not known. This sample is drawn from a study of early T cells in non-severe SARS-CoV-2 infection. Study in general: Alpha and beta chains were unpaired, from unsorted whole-blood bulk RNA.

The V and J ends lost 5 bases and 5 bases, in that order; junction bases with no gene match: 5. This CDR3 contains 14 residues. Germline CDR1 reads SGHAT; CDR2 reads FQNNGV. General study findings and limits: Anti-spike CD8 responses were favored in VDJdb matching, and private and CD4 specificities were missed.

Individual cDNA molecules carried attached unique molecular identifiers. One entry per CDR3 protein results from TCRdb running MiXCR on the 5' RACE reads. This table holds more than 60,000 distinct CDR3 sequences, about 4.9% found once. This receptor was taken from an adult who was a healthcare worker with PCR-confirmed SARS-CoV-2 infection or an uninfected control (not recorded which). The sequenced sample consisted of whole blood. This chain links TRBV11-2 with TRBJ2-7; 11 nucleotides line up with TRBD2. The CDR3 protein is CASSPGLAENEQYF. CDR3 sequence (DNA): TGTGCCAGCAGCCCGGGACTAGCGGAGAACGAGCAGTACTTC.